These 21 T cell receptor beta chains originate from one sample sequenced in a study of Ad26.COV2.S vaccination and SARS-CoV-2 variants. Using immunoSEQ multiplex PCR, the repertoire was profiled, and TCRdb retains in-frame clones only, with some absent. The sample contains over 110,000 clones, 70% to 90% of which appear only once. Sequencing used peripheral blood, obtained after recovery from COVID-19. Receptors originate from a human donor who had recovered from COVID-19.

This clone has just one count. The CDR3 region has the DNA TGCGCCAGCACCCGAGGGGTCCAAGAGACCCAGTACTTC. This translates into CASTRGVQETQYF. The V call is TRBV23-1, the J call TRBJ2-5; perhaps D is TRBD1 or TRBD2 (5 bases each). TRBV23-1 is known as an ORF, though its function is uncertain. The V end was cut by 7 bases, the J end by 1 base, with 10 bases between. CDR3 size: 13 residues.

This clone was picked up one time. V usage is TRBV5-1 and J usage is TRBJ2-6, with 7 bases aligning to TRBD1. CDR1 SGHRS and CDR2 YFSETQ come from the germline V gene. V lost 3 bases to trimming and J lost 0 bases; unmatched junction nucleotides: 6. CDR3 length: 17 amino acids. CDR3 protein: CASSYGQEYSGANVLTF. Here the CDR3 DNA reads TGCGCCAGCAGCTATGGACAGGAATACTCTGGGGCCAACGTCCTGACTTTC. The full variable domain, completed using reference TRBV5-1 and TRBJ2-6, is KAGVTQTPRYLIKTRGQQVTLSCSPISGHRSVSWYQQTPGQGLQFLFEYFSETQRNKGNFPGRFSGRQFSNSRSEMNVSTLELGDSALYLCASSYGQEYSGANVLTFGAGSRLTVL.

This clone showed up just a few times. The chain employs TRBV7-2 and TRBJ2-2; 13 bases are shared with TRBD2. The germline gives CDR1 SGHTA, CDR2 FQGNSA. The CDR3 has 16 residues. V lost 5 bases to trimming and J lost 5 bases; unmatched junction nucleotides: 5. The DNA of the CDR3 is TGTGCCAGCAGCGCCACTAGCGGGGGGGCAACCGGGGAGCTGTTTTTT. Translating gives CASSATSGGATGELFF.

The chain carries TRBV11-2 and TRBJ1-5; D ambiguous. V lost 5 bases and J lost 0, with 11 bases in between. CDR1 is SGHAT and CDR2 is FQNNGV in the germline V gene. The CDR3 extends over 15 amino acids. CDR3 coding DNA: TGTGCCAGCAGCGGCGGAAGACATAGCAATCAGCCCCAGCATTTT. Translating it yields CASSGGRHSNQPQHF. Drawing the rest from reference TRBV11-2 and TRBJ1-5, the complete variable domain is EAGVAQSPRYKIIEKRQSVAFWCNPISGHATLYWYQQILGQGPKLLIQFQNNGVVDDSQLPKDRFSAERLKGVDSTLKIQPAKLEDSAVYLCASSGGRHSNQPQHFGDGTRLSIL.

This clone was counted between two and nine times. DNA of the CDR3: TGTGCCACCAGCAGAGATTACGGGGGGACTGAAGCTTTCTTT. It codes for CATSRDYGGTEAFF. The V call is TRBV15, the J call TRBJ1-1; possible D gene TRBD1, 5 bases. CDR1 LNHNV and CDR2 YYDKDF come from the germline V gene (reference sequence). This CDR3 contains 14 residues. Trimming shortened V by 0 bases and J by 5 bases, and 10 bases separated the two germline ends.

The chain combines TRBV28 with TRBJ2-1; D could derive from TRBD1 or TRBD2 (5 bases each). The CDR3 contains 14 residues. Trimming cost V 4 bases and J 4 bases, with 11 bases left between them. CDR1 and CDR2 from the germline V gene are MDHEN and SYDVKM. CDR3 sequence (DNA): TGTGCCAGCAGTTCCCGGGACCCATACAATGAGCAGTTCTTC. It encodes CASSSRDPYNEQFF.

The rearrangement joins TRBV3-1 (or the pseudogene TRBV3-2) to TRBJ2-7; tentative D call: TRBD1 (5 bases). V lost 4 bases and J lost 1, with 14 bases in between. Germline CDR1 reads LGHDT; CDR2 reads YNNKEL (reference sequence). This CDR3 comprises 15 residues. The CDR3 DNA reads TGTGCCAGCAGCCCGCATGGCAGGACATCCTACGAGCAGTACTTC. Amino acids: CASSPHGRTSYEQYF.

The chain recombines TRBV28 with TRBJ1-6; TRBD1 matches at 7 bases. This CDR3 has 12 residues. The ends lost 9 bases at V and 8 bases at J; junction bases unmatched: 4. Germline lookup yields CDR1 MDHEN and CDR2 SYDVKM. CDR3 bases: TGTGCCAGTACAACAGGGGATTCACCCCTCCACTTT. It translates to CASTTGDSPLHF.

This chain connects TRBV2 to TRBJ2-7; 12 nucleotides agree with TRBD1. J was trimmed by 4 bases and V by 2 bases; bases with no gene match: 6. CDR3 length equals 16 residues. The germline V gene has CDR1 SNHLY and CDR2 FYNNEI. CDR3 bases: TGTGCCAGCAGTGAACCCGGGACAGGGGGCGGTTACGAGCAGTACTTC. Protein: CASSEPGTGGGYEQYF.

In DNA, the CDR3 is TGTGCCAGCACTTCGGGGTGGGGTAATGAAAAACTGTTTTTT. Residues: CASTSGWGNEKLFF. The J gene is TRBJ1-4, the V gene TRBV6-6, with unresolved D. CDR3 length equals 14 residues. Germline V lookup: CDR1 MNHNY, CDR2 SVGAGI (reference sequence). Trimming removed 7 bases at V and 4 bases at J, with 13 bases between.

The chain employs TRBV5-5 and TRBJ2-3; the D gene could be TRBD1 or TRBD2 (5 bases each). Trimming pared 0 bases from V and 0 bases from J, leaving 17 bases between. Germline assignment: CDR1 SGHKS and CDR2 YYEKEE (reference sequence). The CDR3 spans 18 residues. The CDR3 sequence is CASSLVPVGTGSTDTQYF. The CDR3 DNA reads TGTGCCAGCAGCTTGGTCCCCGTGGGGACGGGGAGCACAGATACGCAGTATTTT.

CDR3 protein: CASSAIGQASYEQYF. The CDR3 coding sequence is TGTGCCAGCAGCGCAATTGGACAGGCTTCCTACGAGCAGTACTTC. V usage is TRBV5-6 and J usage is TRBJ2-7; 7 nucleotides match TRBD1. The CDR3 covers 15 residues. J gave up 1 base and V 4 bases, and 8 bases lay outside the gene matches. The germline V gene encodes CDR1 SGHDT and CDR2 YYEEEE.

This clone occurred a few times. J is TRBJ1-4 and V is TRBV7-8, with D tentatively TRBD1 (5 bases). The CDR3 runs to 14 residues. Trimming stripped 3 bases from V and 7 bases from J, with 12 bases between. Germline CDR1 reads SGHVS; CDR2 reads FQNEAQ. The CDR3 DNA reads TGTGCCAGCAGCTTGCGCCCAAGGGGTGAAAAACTGTTTTTT. Protein product: CASSLRPRGEKLFF.

The gene calls are TRBV6-6 and TRBJ1-1; a weak D match, TRBD1 (5 bases). The V end was cut by 1 base, the J end by 0 bases, with 9 bases between. The germline CDR1 and CDR2 sequences are MNHNY and SVGAGI (reference sequence). This CDR3 spans 15 amino acids. In nucleotides, the CDR3 is TGTGCCAGCAGTTACTTCCGGGGGATGAACACTGAAGCTTTCTTT. The encoded protein is CASSYFRGMNTEAFF.

This rearrangement joins TRBV20-1 to TRBJ2-5; no clear D gene. Germline CDR1 reads DFQATT; CDR2 reads SNEGSKA (reference sequence). There are 13 residues in the CDR3. Between the trimmed V and J ends, which lost 3 bases and 5 bases, there was a span of 13 bases. The CDR3 is CSASLLGSETQYF. The CDR3 coding sequence is TGCAGTGCTAGTCTTTTAGGTAGTGAGACCCAGTACTTC.

The CDR3 nucleotides read TGTGCCAGCAGTGAAAAGGGGGGGCAGTACAATGAGCAGTTCTTC. Its translation is CASSEKGGQYNEQFF. This chain links TRBV25-1 with TRBJ2-1, with TRBD2 as a possible D gene (7 bases). The germline CDR1 and CDR2 sequences are MGHDK and SYGVNS. With 2 bases removed from V and 4 bases from J, the gap between germline ends came to 12 bases. The CDR3 is 15 amino acids.

This chain links TRBV7-6 with TRBJ1-6; D gene unclear. The germline V gene has CDR1 SGHVS and CDR2 FNYEAQ. The CDR3 has 18 residues. The germline V and J ends were trimmed by 6 bases and 0 bases, with 18 bases remaining between them. The CDR3: CASSPFDGDSSYNSPLHF. The CDR3 nucleotides read TGTGCCAGCAGTCCATTCGACGGTGATAGCTCCTATAATTCACCCCTCCACTTT. Full variable domain (missing parts from reference TRBV7-6 and TRBJ1-6): GAGVSQSPRYKVTKRGQDVALRCDPISGHVSLYWYRQALGQGPEFLTYFNYEAQQDKSGLPNDRFSAERPEGSISTLTIQRTEQRDSAMYRCASSPFDGDSSYNSPLHFGNGTRLTVT.

The rearrangement uses TRBV19 and TRBJ1-2; the D is unclear. The V gene lost 5 bases and the J gene lost 5 bases, with 9 bases spanning the gap. Per germline, CDR1 LNHDA and CDR2 SQIVND (reference sequence). CDR3 size: 12 residues. The CDR3 nucleotides are TGTGCCAGTAGTTCCGGACTGTATGGCTACACCTTC. It encodes CASSSGLYGYTF.

V and J are TRBV28 and TRBJ2-3; TRBD2 is a possible D gene (6 bases). The CDR3 has 15 residues. Looked up from germline, CDR1 is MDHEN and CDR2 is SYDVKM. The V gene lost 5 bases and the J gene lost 2 bases, with 14 bases spanning the gap. CDR3 sequence (DNA): TGTGCCAGCAGTGGGTCGGGAGATTTCACAGATACGCAGTATTTT. Translated, it gives CASSGSGDFTDTQYF.

The chain is built from TRBV9 and TRBJ1-2; possibly TRBD1 for D (6 bases). The CDR3 contains 15 residues. Germline V CDR1 and CDR2: SGDLS, YYNGEE. The V gene lost 4 bases and the J gene lost 7 bases, with 20 bases spanning the gap. The CDR3 sequence: CASSSPAGGGGGYTF. The CDR3 nucleotides read TGTGCCAGCAGCTCACCGGCGGGGGGCGGTGGTGGCTACACCTTC.

V is TRBV9 and J is TRBJ2-5, with TRBD2 as a possible D gene (5 bases). This CDR3 is 14 amino acids long. Germline V gene data show CDR1 as SGDLS and CDR2 as YYNGEE. Trimming took 4 bases from V and 5 from J, leaving 15 bases between them. The CDR3 DNA reads as TGTGCCAGCAGCCCCCAAGCGCGGGCTGAGACCCAGTACTTC. It encodes CASSPQARAETQYF.